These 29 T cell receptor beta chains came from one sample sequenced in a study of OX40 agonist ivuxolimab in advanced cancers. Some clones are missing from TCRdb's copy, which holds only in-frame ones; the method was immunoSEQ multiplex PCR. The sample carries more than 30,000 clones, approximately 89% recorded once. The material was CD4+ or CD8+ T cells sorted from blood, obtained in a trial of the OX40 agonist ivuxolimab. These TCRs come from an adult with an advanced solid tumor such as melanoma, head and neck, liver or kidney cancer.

CDR3 loop: CASSSHGSGPEAFF. CDR3 DNA sequence: TGTGCCAGCAGCTCACACGGTAGTGGTCCTGAAGCTTTCTTT. The J gene is TRBJ1-1, the V gene TRBV5-8; unclear D gene. This CDR3 region has 14 residues. V lost 3 bases to trimming and J lost 6 bases, with 15 bases between them. The germline gives CDR1 SGHTS, CDR2 YDEGEE.

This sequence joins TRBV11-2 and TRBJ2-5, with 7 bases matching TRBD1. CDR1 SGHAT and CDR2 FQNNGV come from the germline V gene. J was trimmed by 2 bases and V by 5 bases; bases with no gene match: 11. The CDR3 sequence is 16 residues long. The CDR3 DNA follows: TGTGCCAGCAGCCCCTTCTGGACAGGTACTCAAGAGACCCAGTACTTC. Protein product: CASSPFWTGTQETQYF.

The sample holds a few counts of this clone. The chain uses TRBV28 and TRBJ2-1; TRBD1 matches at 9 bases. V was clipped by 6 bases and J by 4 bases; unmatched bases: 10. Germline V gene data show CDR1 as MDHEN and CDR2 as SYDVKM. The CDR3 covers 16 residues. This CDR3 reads CASSPGTGSGYNEQFF. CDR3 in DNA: TGTGCCAGCAGCCCCGGGACAGGGTCGGGTTACAATGAGCAGTTCTTC.

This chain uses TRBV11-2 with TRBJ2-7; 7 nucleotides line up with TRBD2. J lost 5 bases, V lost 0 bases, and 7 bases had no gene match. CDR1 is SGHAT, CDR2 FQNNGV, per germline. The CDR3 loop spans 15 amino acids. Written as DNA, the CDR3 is TGTGCCAGCAGCTTAGAGGCGCGGGAGATGGACGAGCAGTACTTC. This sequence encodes CASSLEAREMDEQYF.

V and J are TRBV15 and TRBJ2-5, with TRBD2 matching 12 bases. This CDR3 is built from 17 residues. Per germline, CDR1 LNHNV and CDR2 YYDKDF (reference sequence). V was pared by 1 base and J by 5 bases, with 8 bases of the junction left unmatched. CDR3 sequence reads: CATSRVVGLAGSETQYF. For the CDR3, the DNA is TGTGCCACCAGCAGAGTGGTGGGACTAGCGGGTTCGGAGACCCAGTACTTC.

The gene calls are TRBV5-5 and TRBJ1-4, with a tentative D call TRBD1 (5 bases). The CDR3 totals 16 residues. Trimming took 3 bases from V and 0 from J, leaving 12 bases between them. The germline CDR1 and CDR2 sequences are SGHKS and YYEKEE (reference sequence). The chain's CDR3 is CASSSGRGTTNEKLFF. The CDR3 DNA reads TGTGCCAGCAGCTCGGGACGGGGCACAACTAATGAAAAACTGTTTTTT. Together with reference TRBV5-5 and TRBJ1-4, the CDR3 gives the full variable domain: DAGVTQSPTHLIKTRGQQVTLRCSPISGHKSVSWYQQVLGQGPQFIFQYYEKEERGRGNFPDRFSARQFPNYSSELNVNALLLGDSALYLCASSSGRGTTNEKLFFGSGTQLSVL.

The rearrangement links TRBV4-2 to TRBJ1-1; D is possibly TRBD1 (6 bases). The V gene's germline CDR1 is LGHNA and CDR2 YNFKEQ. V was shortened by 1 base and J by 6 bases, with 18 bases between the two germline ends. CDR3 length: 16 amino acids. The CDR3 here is CASSQGDAQGWAEAFF. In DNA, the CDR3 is TGTGCCAGCAGCCAAGGGGACGCACAGGGATGGGCTGAAGCTTTCTTT.

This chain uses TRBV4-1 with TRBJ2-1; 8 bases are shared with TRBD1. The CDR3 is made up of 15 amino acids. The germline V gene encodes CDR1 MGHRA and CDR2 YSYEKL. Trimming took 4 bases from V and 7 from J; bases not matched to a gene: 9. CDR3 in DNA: TGCGCCAGCAGCCCGCAGGGGGCGAGGAGAAATGAGCAGTTCTTC. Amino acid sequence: CASSPQGARRNEQFF.

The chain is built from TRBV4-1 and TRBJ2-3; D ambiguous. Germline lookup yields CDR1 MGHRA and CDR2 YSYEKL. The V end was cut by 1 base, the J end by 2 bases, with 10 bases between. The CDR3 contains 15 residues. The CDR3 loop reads CASSQGQVPTDTQYF. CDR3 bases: TGCGCCAGCAGCCAAGGCCAAGTACCCACAGATACGCAGTATTTT.

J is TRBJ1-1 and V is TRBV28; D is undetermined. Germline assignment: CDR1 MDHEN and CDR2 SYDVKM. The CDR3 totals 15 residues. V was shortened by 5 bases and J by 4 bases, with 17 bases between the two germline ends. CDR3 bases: TGTGCCAGCAGTCGCCGGGCCTCTAGGCCCACTGAAGCTTTCTTT. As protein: CASSRRASRPTEAFF.

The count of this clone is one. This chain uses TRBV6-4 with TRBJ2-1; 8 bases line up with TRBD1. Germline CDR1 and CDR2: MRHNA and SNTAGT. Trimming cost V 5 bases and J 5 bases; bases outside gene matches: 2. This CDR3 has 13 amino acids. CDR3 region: CASSRDRNNEQFF. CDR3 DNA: TGTGCCAGCAGTAGGGACAGGAACAATGAGCAGTTCTTC.

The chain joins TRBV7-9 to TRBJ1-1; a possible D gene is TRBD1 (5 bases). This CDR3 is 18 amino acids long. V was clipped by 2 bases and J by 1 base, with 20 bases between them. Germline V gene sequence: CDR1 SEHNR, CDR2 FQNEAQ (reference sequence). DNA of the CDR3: TGTGCCAGCAGCTTATTTGTAGACAGCCAGCCTTGGAACACTGAAGCTTTCTTT. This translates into CASSLFVDSQPWNTEAFF.

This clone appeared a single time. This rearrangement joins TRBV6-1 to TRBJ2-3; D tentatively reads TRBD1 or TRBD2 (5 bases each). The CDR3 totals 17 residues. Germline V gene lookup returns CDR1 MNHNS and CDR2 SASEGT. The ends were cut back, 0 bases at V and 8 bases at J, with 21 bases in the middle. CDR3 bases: TGTGCCAGCAGTGAAGCGATTTACGGCGCCGGGACGGGTACGCAGTATTTT. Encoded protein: CASSEAIYGAGTGTQYF.

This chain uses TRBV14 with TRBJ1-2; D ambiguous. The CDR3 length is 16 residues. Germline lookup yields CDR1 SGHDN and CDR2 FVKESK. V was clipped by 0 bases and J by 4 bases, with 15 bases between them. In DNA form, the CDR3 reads TGTGCCAGCAGCCAAGATTCAAGGACCGTCGGCTATGGCTACACCTTC. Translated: CASSQDSRTVGYGYTF.

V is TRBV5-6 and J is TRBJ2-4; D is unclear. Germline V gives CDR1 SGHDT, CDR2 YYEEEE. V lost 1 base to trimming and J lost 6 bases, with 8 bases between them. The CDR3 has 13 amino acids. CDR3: CASSLRGGNIQYF. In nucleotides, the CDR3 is TGTGCCAGCAGCTTGAGAGGTGGAAACATTCAGTACTTC. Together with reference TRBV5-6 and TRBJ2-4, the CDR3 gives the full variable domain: DAGVTQSPTHLIKTRGQQVTLRCSPKSGHDTVSWYQQALGQGPQFIFQYYEEEERQRGNFPDRFSGHQFPNYSSELNVNALLLGDSALYLCASSLRGGNIQYFGAGTRLSVL.

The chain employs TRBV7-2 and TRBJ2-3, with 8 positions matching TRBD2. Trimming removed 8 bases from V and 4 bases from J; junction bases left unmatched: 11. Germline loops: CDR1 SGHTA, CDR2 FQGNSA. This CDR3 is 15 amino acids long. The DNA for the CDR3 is TGTGCCAGCGGGCACGGGAGGGCCCACGCAGATACGCAGTATTTT. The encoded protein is CASGHGRAHADTQYF.

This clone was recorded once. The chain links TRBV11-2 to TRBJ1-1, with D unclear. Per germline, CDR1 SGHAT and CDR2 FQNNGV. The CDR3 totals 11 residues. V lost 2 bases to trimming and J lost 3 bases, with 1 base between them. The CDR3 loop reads CASSLHTEAFF. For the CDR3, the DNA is TGTGCCAGCAGCTTACACACTGAAGCTTTCTTT.

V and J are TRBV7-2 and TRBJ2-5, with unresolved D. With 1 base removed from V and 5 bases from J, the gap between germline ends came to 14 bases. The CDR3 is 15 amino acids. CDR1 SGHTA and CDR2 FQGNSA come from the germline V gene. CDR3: CASSLGLVVRETQYF. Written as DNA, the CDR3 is TGTGCCAGCAGCTTAGGTCTAGTGGTGCGGGAGACCCAGTACTTC.

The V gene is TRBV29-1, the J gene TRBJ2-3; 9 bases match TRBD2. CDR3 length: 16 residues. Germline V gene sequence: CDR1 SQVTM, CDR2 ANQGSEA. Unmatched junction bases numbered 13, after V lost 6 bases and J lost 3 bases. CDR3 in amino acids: CSVGGGRAPGTDTQYF. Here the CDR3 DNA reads TGCAGCGTGGGGGGCGGGAGGGCCCCCGGTACAGATACGCAGTATTTT.

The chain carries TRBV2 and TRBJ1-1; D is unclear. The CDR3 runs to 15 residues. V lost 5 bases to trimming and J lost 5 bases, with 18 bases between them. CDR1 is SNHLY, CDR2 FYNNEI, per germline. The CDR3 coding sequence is TGTGCCAGCAGTCTAGGTTGGGCGGGAGGGACTGAAGCTTTCTTT. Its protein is CASSLGWAGGTEAFF.

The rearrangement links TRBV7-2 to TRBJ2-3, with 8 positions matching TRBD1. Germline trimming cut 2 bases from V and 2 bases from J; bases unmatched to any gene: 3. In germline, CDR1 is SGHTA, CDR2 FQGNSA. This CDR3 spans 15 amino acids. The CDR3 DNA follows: TGTGCCAGCAGCTTATCGACAGGGGTCACAGATACGCAGTATTTT. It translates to CASSLSTGVTDTQYF.

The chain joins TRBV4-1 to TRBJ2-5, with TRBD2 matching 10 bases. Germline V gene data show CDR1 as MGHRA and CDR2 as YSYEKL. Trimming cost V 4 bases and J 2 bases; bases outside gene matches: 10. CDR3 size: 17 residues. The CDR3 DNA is TGCGCCAGCAGCCGTATTCCGGGACTAGCGAGACAAGAGACCCAGTACTTC. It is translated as CASSRIPGLARQETQYF.

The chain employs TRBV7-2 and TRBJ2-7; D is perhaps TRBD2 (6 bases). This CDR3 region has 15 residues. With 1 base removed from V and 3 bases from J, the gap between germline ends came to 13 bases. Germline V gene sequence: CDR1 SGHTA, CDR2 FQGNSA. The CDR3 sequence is CASSLDGSLFYEQYF. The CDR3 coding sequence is TGTGCCAGCAGCTTAGACGGGAGCCTATTCTACGAGCAGTACTTC.

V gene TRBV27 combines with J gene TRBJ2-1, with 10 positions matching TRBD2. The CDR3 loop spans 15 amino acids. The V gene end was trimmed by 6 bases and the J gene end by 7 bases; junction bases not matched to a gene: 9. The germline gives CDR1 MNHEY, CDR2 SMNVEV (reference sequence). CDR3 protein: CASRGISGRLNEQFF. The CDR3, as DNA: TGTGCCAGCAGGGGAATTAGCGGGAGGTTAAATGAGCAGTTCTTC.

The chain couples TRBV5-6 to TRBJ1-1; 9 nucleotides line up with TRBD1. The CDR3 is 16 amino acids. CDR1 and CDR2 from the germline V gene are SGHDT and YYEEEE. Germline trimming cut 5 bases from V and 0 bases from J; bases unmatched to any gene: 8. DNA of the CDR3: TGTGCCAGCAGTCCGGACAGGGGCTGGCTGAACACTGAAGCTTTCTTT. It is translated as CASSPDRGWLNTEAFF.

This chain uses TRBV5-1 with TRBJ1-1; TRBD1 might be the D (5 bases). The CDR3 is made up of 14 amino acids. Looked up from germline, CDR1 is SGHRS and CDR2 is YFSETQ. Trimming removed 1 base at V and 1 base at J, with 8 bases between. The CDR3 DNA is TGCGCCAGCAGCTTGCAGACAGCGAACACTGAAGCTTTCTTT. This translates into CASSLQTANTEAFF.

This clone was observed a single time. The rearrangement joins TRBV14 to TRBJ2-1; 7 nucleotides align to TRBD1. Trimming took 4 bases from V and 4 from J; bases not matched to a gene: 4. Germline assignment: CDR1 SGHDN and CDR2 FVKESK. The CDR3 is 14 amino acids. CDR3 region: CASSRRDSYNEQFF. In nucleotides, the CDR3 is TGTGCCAGCAGCCGCCGGGACAGTTACAATGAGCAGTTCTTC.

The CDR3 protein is CASSQEFRADTQYF. In DNA form, the CDR3 reads TGTGCCAGCAGCCAAGAATTCAGGGCAGATACGCAGTATTTT. The V call is TRBV4-2, the J call TRBJ2-3; a possible D gene is TRBD1 (5 bases). Trimming cost V 0 bases and J 4 bases, with 8 bases left between them. CDR1 is LGHNA, CDR2 YNFKEQ, per germline. The CDR3 has 14 amino acids.

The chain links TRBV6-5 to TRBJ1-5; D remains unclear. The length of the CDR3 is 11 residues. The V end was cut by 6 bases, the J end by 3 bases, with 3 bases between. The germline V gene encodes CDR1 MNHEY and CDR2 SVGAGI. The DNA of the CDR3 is TGTGCCAGCAGCCACAATCAGCCCCAGCATTTT. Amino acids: CASSHNQPQHF.